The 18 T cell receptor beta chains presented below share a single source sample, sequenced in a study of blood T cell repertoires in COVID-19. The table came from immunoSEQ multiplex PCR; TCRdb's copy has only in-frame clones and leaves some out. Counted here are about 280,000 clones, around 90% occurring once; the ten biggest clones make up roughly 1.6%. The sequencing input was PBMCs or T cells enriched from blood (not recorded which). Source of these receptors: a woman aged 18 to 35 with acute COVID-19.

The CDR3 here is CATRVTAQETQYF. The CDR3 coding sequence is TGTGCCACCAGGGTGACAGCCCAAGAGACCCAGTACTTC. This chain links TRBV15 with TRBJ2-5, with a tentative D call TRBD1 (5 bases). V was trimmed by 6 bases and J by 1 base, leaving 9 bases between them. The CDR3 has 13 amino acids. In germline, CDR1 is LNHNV, CDR2 YYDKDF (reference sequence). Based on the CDR3 plus reference TRBV15 and TRBJ2-5, the full variable domain is DAMVIQNPRYQVTQFGKPVTLSCSQTLNHNVMYWYQQKSSQAPKLLFHYYDKDFNNEADTPDNFQSRRPNTSFCFLDIRSPGLGDTAMYLCATRVTAQETQYFGPGTRLLVL.

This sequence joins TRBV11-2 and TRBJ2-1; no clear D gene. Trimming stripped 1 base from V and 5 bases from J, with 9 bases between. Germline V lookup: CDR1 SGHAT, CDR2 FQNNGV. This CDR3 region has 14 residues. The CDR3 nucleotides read TGTGCCAGCAGCTTAGTGAACAGAAACAATGAGCAGTTCTTC. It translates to CASSLVNRNNEQFF.

The CDR3 DNA is TGTGCCACCAGCCAGGGGGGTGGCTACACCTTC. Translated: CATSQGGGYTF. The V gene is TRBV15, the J gene TRBJ1-2, with 7 bases matching TRBD1. After removal of 5 bases from V and 7 bases from J, the junction contained 1 base not matched to a gene. The CDR3 has 11 residues. Germline V gene sequence: CDR1 LNHNV, CDR2 YYDKDF (reference sequence).

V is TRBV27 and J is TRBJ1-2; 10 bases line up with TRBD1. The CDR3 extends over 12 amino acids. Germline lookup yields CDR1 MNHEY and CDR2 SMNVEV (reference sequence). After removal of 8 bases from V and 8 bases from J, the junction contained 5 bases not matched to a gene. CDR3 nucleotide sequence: TGTGCCAGCTTTGGGACAGGGGAAGGCTACACCTTC. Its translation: CASFGTGEGYTF.

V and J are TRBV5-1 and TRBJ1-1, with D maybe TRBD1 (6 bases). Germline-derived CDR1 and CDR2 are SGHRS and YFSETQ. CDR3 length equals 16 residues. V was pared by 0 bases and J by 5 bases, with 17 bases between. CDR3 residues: CASSLALGGGKTEAFF. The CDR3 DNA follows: TGCGCCAGCAGCTTGGCCCTAGGGGGTGGTAAGACTGAAGCTTTCTTT.

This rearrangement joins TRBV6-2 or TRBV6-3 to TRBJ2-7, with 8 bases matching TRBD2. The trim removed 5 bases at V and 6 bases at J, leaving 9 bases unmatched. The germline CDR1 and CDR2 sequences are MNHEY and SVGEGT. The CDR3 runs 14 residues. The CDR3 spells CASSHPSGGVEQYF. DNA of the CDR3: TGTGCCAGCAGTCACCCCTCGGGGGGGGTCGAGCAGTACTTC.

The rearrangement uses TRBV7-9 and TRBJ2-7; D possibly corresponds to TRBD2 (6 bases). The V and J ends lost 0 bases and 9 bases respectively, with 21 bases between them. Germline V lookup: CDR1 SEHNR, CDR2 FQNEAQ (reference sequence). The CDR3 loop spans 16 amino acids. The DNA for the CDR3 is TGTGCCAGCAGCTTAGCCTATTACCGGGACTCCTATGGGCAGTACTTC. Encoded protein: CASSLAYYRDSYGQYF.

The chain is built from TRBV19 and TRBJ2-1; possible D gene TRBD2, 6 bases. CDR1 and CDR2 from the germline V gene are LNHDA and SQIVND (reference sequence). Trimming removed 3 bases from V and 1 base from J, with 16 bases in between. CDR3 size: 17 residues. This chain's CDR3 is CASSIPPGEYSYNEQFF. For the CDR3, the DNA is TGTGCCAGTAGTATTCCCCCGGGGGAGTATTCCTACAATGAGCAGTTCTTC.

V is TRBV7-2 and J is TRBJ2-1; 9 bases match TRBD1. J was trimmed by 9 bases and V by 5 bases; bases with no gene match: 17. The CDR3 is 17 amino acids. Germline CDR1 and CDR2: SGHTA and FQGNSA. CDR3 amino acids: CASSAWKTGTGYTEQFF. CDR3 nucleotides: TGTGCCAGCAGCGCCTGGAAAACCGGGACAGGGTATACTGAGCAGTTCTTC.

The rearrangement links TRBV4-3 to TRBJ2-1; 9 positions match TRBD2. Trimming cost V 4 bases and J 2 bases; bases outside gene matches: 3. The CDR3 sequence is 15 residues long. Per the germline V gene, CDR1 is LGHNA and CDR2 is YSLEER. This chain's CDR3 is CASSLGLATYNEQFF. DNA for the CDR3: TGCGCCAGCAGCCTAGGACTAGCGACCTACAATGAGCAGTTCTTC.

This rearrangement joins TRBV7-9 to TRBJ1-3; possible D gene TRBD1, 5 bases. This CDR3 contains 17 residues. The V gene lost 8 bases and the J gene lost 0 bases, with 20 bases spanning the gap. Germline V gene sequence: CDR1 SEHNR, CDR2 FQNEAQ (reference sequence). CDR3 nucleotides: TGTGCCAGCGACCCGGCGGAACAGGCGCTCTCTGGAAACACCATATATTTT. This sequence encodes CASDPAEQALSGNTIYF.

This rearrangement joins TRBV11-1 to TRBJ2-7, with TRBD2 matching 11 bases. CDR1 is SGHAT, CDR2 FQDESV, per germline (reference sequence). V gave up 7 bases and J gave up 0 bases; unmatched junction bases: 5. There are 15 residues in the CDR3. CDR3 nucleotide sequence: TGTGCCAGCACCCAGGGACTAGCGGACTCCTACGAGCAGTACTTC. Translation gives CASTQGLADSYEQYF.

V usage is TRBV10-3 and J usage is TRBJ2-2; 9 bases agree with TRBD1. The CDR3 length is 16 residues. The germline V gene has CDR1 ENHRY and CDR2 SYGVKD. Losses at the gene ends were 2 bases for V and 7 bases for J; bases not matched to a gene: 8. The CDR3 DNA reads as TGTGCCATCAGTGAGCCCGGGACAGGGAAAGTCGGGGAGCTGTTTTTT. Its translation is CAISEPGTGKVGELFF.

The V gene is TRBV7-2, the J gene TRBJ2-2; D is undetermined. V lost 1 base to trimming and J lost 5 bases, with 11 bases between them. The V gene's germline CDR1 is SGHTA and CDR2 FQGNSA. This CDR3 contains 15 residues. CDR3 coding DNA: TGTGCCAGCAGCTTAGTCGGTCAAGCGACCGGGGAGCTGTTTTTT. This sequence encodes CASSLVGQATGELFF.

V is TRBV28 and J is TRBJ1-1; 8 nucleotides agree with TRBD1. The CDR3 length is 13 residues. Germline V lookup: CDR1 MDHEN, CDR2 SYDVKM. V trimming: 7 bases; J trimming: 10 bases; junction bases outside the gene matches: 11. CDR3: CASNPAGGTGAFF. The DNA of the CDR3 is TGTGCCAGCAACCCGGCGGGGGGGACAGGAGCTTTCTTT.

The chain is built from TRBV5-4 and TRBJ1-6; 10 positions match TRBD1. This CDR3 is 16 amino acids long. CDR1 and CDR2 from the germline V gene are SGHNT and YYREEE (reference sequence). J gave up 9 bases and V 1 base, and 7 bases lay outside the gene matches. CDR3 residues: CASSLLTGGFLSPLHF. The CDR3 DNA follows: TGTGCCAGCAGCTTGCTGACAGGGGGCTTTCTTTCACCCCTCCACTTT.

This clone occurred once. The CDR3 loop is CASSLRGQNTEAFF. CDR3 nucleotides: TGTGCCAGCAGTTTAAGGGGACAGAACACTGAAGCTTTCTTT. The rearrangement uses TRBV27 and TRBJ1-1; maybe TRBD1 (6 bases). V was cut by 2 bases and J by 1 base, with 8 bases left in between. There are 14 residues in the CDR3. Germline-derived CDR1 and CDR2 are MNHEY and SMNVEV (reference sequence).

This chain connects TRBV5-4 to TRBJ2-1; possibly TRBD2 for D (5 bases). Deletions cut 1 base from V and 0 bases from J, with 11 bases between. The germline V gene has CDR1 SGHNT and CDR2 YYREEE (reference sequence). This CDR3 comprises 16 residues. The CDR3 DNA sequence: TGTGCCAGCAGCTTGCCGCGGGTGACCTCCTACAATGAGCAGTTCTTC. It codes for CASSLPRVTSYNEQFF.